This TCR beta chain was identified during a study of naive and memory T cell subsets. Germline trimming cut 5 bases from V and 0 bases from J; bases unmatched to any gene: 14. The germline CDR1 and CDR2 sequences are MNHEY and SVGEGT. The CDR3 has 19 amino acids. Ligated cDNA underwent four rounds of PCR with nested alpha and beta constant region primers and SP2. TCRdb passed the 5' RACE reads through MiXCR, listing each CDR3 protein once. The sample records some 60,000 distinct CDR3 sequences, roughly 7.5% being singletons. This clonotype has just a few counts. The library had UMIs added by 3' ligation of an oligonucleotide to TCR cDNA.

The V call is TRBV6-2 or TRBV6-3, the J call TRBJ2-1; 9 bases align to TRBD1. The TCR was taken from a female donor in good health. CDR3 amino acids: CASSPGTGPPSSSYNEQFF. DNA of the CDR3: TGTGCCAGCAGTCCCGGGACAGGGCCGCCGTCGAGCTCCTACAATGAGCAGTTCTTC.